A selection of T cell receptor beta chains follows, all from one sample in a study of T-cell reconstitution after alpha-beta-depleted transplantation in children. TCRdb reprocessed the PCR reads via MiXCR and lists one record per CDR3 protein. The sample has about 270,000 distinct CDR3 sequences; approximately 9.6% are singletons. The input for sequencing was PBMCs from the stem cell graft donor, taken from the stem cell graft. The receptors were sampled from a human donor who donated a stem cell graft to a child with SCID. Each CDR3 is given with its conserved first and last residue. A D gene is named only where the DNA matches it firmly. Clone size is shown for a subset of rows, as once, few, many or a class of expanded clone.

v_gene	j_gene	d_gene	abundance	len	CDR3nt	CDR3aa
TRBV12-5	TRBJ2-7	TRBD1	-	15	TGTGCTAGTGGTCCCGGGACAGGACCCTCCTACGAGCAGTACTTC	CASGPGTGPSYEQYF
TRBV5-1	TRBJ2-5	TRBD2	few	16	TGCGCCAGCAGCTTCGGGGATAGCGGGGGTCGCGAGACCCAGTACTTC	CASSFGDSGGRETQYF
TRBV6-1	TRBJ2-3	TRBD2	-	16	TGTGCCAGCAGTCTGACTAGCGGGGGATCAGGGGATACGCAGTATTTT	CASSLTSGGSGDTQYF
TRBV9	TRBJ1-6	-	-	12	TGTGCCAGCAGCGTAGGAGATTCACCCCTCCACTTT	CASSVGDSPLHF
TRBV2	TRBJ1-5	-	many	15	TGTGCCAGCAGTGAAGCTGTGGGTAGCAATCAGCCCCAGCATTTT	CASSEAVGSNQPQHF
TRBV12-3/TRBV12-4	TRBJ1-1	-	-	14	TGTGCCAGCAGCGAAGGTTCGGGTAGCACTGAAGCTTTCTTT	CASSEGSGSTEAFF
TRBV7-2	TRBJ1-2	-	few	15	TGTGCCAGCAGCTTAGCGTTTGGTCTCGATAAAGGCTACACCTTC	CASSLAFGLDKGYTF
TRBV29-1	TRBJ2-1	-	-	14	TGCAGCGTTGAAGGCCCCGGGACATACAATGAGCAGTTCTTC	CSVEGPGTYNEQFF
TRBV7-7	TRBJ2-5	-	-	13	TGTGCCAGCAGCTCCGCTAATCTAGAGACCCAGTACTTC	CASSSANLETQYF
TRBV7-9	TRBJ2-7	TRBD1	-	15	TGTGCCAGCAGCCTTGGACAGGGATTATCCCACGAGCAGTACTTC	CASSLGQGLSHEQYF
TRBV5-1	TRBJ2-6	-	few	16	TGCGCCAGCAGCTTGGTTGCAGCCTCTGGGGCCAACGTCCTGACTTTC	CASSLVAASGANVLTF
TRBV7-8	TRBJ1-5	TRBD1	few	16	TGTGCCAGCAGCTACAGGGGTGTAACGACTAATCAGCCCCAGCATTTT	CASSYRGVTTNQPQHF
TRBV5-1	TRBJ2-2	TRBD2	-	15	TGCGCCAGCAGCTTGCGAGCGGGGCCCACCGGGGAGCTGTTTTTT	CASSLRAGPTGELFF
TRBV12-3/TRBV12-4	TRBJ1-1	-	-	12	TGTGCCAGCAGTTCAGCGAACACTGAAGCTTTCTTT	CASSSANTEAFF
TRBV5-7	TRBJ2-1	TRBD2	many	18	TGTGCCAGCAGCTTTCTCGGGACTAGCGGGGGCCTGTACAATGAGCAGTTCTTC	CASSFLGTSGGLYNEQFF
TRBV7-9	TRBJ2-5	-	few	14	TGTGCCAGCAGCTTACTTCGACTTAAAGAGACCCAGTACTTC	CASSLLRLKETQYF
TRBV12-3/TRBV12-4	TRBJ1-3	-	-	16	TGTGCCAGCAGTCCGGGACACCTTAGCTCTGGAAACACCATATATTTT	CASSPGHLSSGNTIYF
TRBV12-3/TRBV12-4	TRBJ2-7	TRBD1	-	21	TGTGCCAGCAGTTTACCTCCCGCGCGAGAACCGTGGACAGGGGACCCCTACGAGCAGTACTTC	CASSLPPAREPWTGDPYEQYF
TRBV5-1	TRBJ2-5	TRBD1	few	18	TGCGCCAGCAGCCCTCTGGGACAGGGCATAAACTCCCAAGAGACCCAGTACTTC	CASSPLGQGINSQETQYF
TRBV6-1	TRBJ1-2	-	-	14	TGTGCCACTGCAGGAGGGCAGGCTCCCTATGGCTACACCTTC	CATAGGQAPYGYTF
TRBV15	TRBJ2-7	TRBD2	few	18	TGTGCCACCAGCAGAGACCGGCTCGGCGGGGGGGCGAACTACGAGCAGTACTTC	CATSRDRLGGGANYEQYF
TRBV6-1	TRBJ2-1	-	many	16	TGTGCCACCAGGAATCAGGGGGGCACGGTCGTCGGTGAGCAGTTCTTC	CATRNQGGTVVGEQFF
TRBV27	TRBJ2-1	TRBD2	many	13	TGTGCCAGCAGCGGGGGGGCCAAGGATGAGCAGTTCTTC	CASSGGAKDEQFF
TRBV5-6	TRBJ1-1	-	few	16	TGTGCCAGCAGCTTGGGAATCGGGACGGTAAACACTGAAGCTTTCTTT	CASSLGIGTVNTEAFF
TRBV19	TRBJ2-1	TRBD2	-	14	TGTGCCAGTAGTATGGGAGGGGTGGGTAATGAGCAGTTCTTC	CASSMGGVGNEQFF
TRBV12-3/TRBV12-4	TRBJ1-1	-	few	13	TGTGCCAGCAGGTCATACCCGCACACTGAAGCTTTCTTT	CASRSYPHTEAFF
TRBV18	TRBJ1-1	-	few	14	TGTGCCAGCTCACCAGGGGGGAGGAGAACTGAAGCTTTCTTT	CASSPGGRRTEAFF
TRBV15	TRBJ2-1	-	few	14	TGTGCCACCAGCGACAGCGCCAGGTACAATGAGCAGTTCTTC	CATSDSARYNEQFF
TRBV5-1	TRBJ2-3	TRBD2	-	18	TGCGCCAGCAGCTCGGGACTAGCGGGTGGGTCGGGCACAGATACGCAGTATTTT	CASSSGLAGGSGTDTQYF
TRBV5-1	TRBJ2-3	-	-	16	TGCGCCAGCAGCTGGCAGGGCTGGGGGAGCACAGATACGCAGTATTTT	CASSWQGWGSTDTQYF
TRBV5-1	TRBJ2-3	-	few	13	TGCGCCAGCAGCTCAGTCAGCACAGATACGCAGTATTTT	CASSSVSTDTQYF
TRBV5-5	TRBJ2-1	-	few	17	TGTGCCAGCAGCCCCGAGGAGCTCGGGACCTTTTACAATGAGCAGTTCTTC	CASSPEELGTFYNEQFF
TRBV18	TRBJ2-7	TRBD1	few	15	TGTGCCAGCTCACCACTACAGGGGGCTTACTACGAGCAGTACTTC	CASSPLQGAYYEQYF
TRBV11-2	TRBJ2-3	-	many	15	TGTGCCAGCAGCTTGGGTTTAGGGGGTACAGATACGCAGTATTTT	CASSLGLGGTDTQYF
TRBV24-1	TRBJ2-2	-	many	15	TGTGCCACCAGTGACTCCCGGAGGGTAACCGGGGAGCTGTTTTTT	CATSDSRRVTGELFF
TRBV6-1	TRBJ1-2	-	-	14	TGTGCCAGCAGCCCCTTGGAGGGGCAGGGAGGCTACACCTTC	CASSPLEGQGGYTF
TRBV11-1	TRBJ2-6	-	few	18	TGTGCCAGCAGCTTAGGGGGTGGCGCACACTCTGGGGCCAACGTCCTGACTTTC	CASSLGGGAHSGANVLTF
TRBV20-1	TRBJ2-5	-	-	16	TGCAGTGCCGAGGACCATTGGTGGGGGGCCCAAGAGACCCAGTACTTC	CSAEDHWWGAQETQYF
TRBV5-1	TRBJ2-3	-	-	12	TGCGCCAGCAGTCGGACGTTAGATACGCAGTATTTT	CASSRTLDTQYF
TRBV12-3/TRBV12-4	TRBJ1-2	-	-	15	TGTGCCAGCAGTCGCCGACAGGCTCCAAACTATGGCTACACCTTC	CASSRRQAPNYGYTF
TRBV7-9	TRBJ2-5	-	-	14	TGTGCCAGCAGCCCCGAATACCCACAAGAGACCCAGTACTTC	CASSPEYPQETQYF
TRBV12-3/TRBV12-4	TRBJ2-7	-	-	13	TGTGCCAGCACCGAGGGAAGAGCCTACGAGCAGTACTTC	CASTEGRAYEQYF
TRBV29-1	TRBJ2-2	-	-	15	TGCAGCGTTGAAGATCCTCGAACCCGATCCGGGGAGCTGTTTTTT	CSVEDPRTRSGELFF
TRBV29-1	TRBJ2-1	-	few	12	TGCAGCGTTCGCATCGGGTGGGATGAGCAGTTCTTC	CSVRIGWDEQFF